The 31 T cell receptor beta chains in this list originate from one sample, sequenced in a study of Ad26.COV2.S vaccination and SARS-CoV-2 variants. TCRdb's copy holds only in-frame clones and misses some; the assay was immunoSEQ multiplex PCR. The repertoire holds roughly 350,000 clones, about 88% seen once, with around 6.6% in the top ten. Treatment described: around 19 received Ad26.COV2.S at low or high dose, single or two shots; a few received placebo; per-sample allocation not given. The samples date from day 63 after the first vaccine or placebo injection. The source material was peripheral blood, sampled in a trial of Ad26.COV2.S vaccine versus placebo. Receptors were obtained from a person between 18 and 65 years old who received the Ad26.COV2.S COVID-19 vaccine or a placebo.

J is TRBJ2-2 and V is TRBV6-5; a possible D gene is TRBD1 (6 bases). The germline V gene encodes CDR1 MNHEY and CDR2 SVGAGI. The CDR3 is 15 residues long. Trimming removed 6 bases from V and 2 bases from J, with 13 bases in between. CDR3 coding DNA: TGTGCCAGCAGGAACGGACAGCTTAACACCGGGGAGCTGTTTTTT. Its translation is CASRNGQLNTGELFF.

This clone was detected only a few times. This chain connects TRBV5-5 to TRBJ2-2; TRBD1 or TRBD2 may be the D gene (5 bases each). Germline CDR1 and CDR2: SGHKS and YYEKEE (reference sequence). Trimming stripped 4 bases from V and 3 bases from J, with 25 bases between. The CDR3 has 19 amino acids. CDR3 bases: TGTGCCAGCAGCCCCGGGGCTGGCGGCCATGGGGTCCACACCGGGGAGCTGTTTTTT. Translated: CASSPGAGGHGVHTGELFF.

This rearrangement joins TRBV27 to TRBJ1-6, with D possibly TRBD1 on 5 matching bases. V gave up 5 bases and J gave up 2 bases, with 10 bases separating them. Per germline, CDR1 MNHEY and CDR2 SMNVEV (reference sequence). The CDR3 spans 15 residues. This CDR3 is CASSTGTAYNSPLHF. The CDR3 DNA follows: TGTGCCAGCAGTACCGGGACCGCCTATAATTCACCCCTCCACTTT.

This clone has only one observation. This rearrangement joins TRBV29-1 to TRBJ1-1; D is uncertain. The CDR3 runs to 13 residues. Germline CDR1 and CDR2: SQVTM and ANQGSEA. Trimming took off 7 bases at V and 2 bases at J, with 14 bases between the two ends. CDR3 amino acids: CSANIKANTEAFF. The CDR3, as DNA: TGCAGCGCCAATATAAAGGCTAACACTGAAGCTTTCTTT.

CDR3 nucleotides: TGTGCCAGCAGGCACGGACAGGGACTAGGGGGTGAGCAGTTCTTC. This sequence encodes CASRHGQGLGGEQFF. The chain recombines TRBV6-5 with TRBJ2-1, with D possibly being TRBD1 or TRBD2 (8 bases each). This CDR3 has 15 amino acids. Germline CDR1 MNHEY, CDR2 SVGAGI. Trimming took off 6 bases at V and 9 bases at J, with 21 bases between the two ends.

For this clone: Distinct nucleotide sequences in the sample also encode this CDR3. The J gene is TRBJ1-6, the V gene TRBV7-8; 9 nucleotides align to TRBD1. Losses at the gene ends were 2 bases for V and 8 bases for J; bases not matched to a gene: 1. The CDR3 runs to 14 residues. Germline-derived CDR1 and CDR2 are SGHVS and FQNEAQ. The DNA of the CDR3 is TGTGCCAGCAGCTTAAGGACAGGGGATTCACCCCTCCACTTT. Encoded protein: CASSLRTGDSPLHF. The variable domain in full, completed from reference TRBV7-8 and TRBJ1-6, reads GAGVSQSPRYKVAKRGQDVALRCDPISGHVSLFWYQQALGQGPEFLTYFQNEAQLDKSGLPSDRFFAERPEGSVSTLKIQRTQQEDSAVYLCASSLRTGDSPLHFGNGTRLTVT.

The chain employs TRBV5-5 and TRBJ1-1, with D tentatively TRBD1 (5 bases). Germline V gives CDR1 SGHKS, CDR2 YYEKEE (reference sequence). V lost 6 bases and J lost 5, with 17 bases in between. This CDR3 region has 14 residues. The CDR3 loop is CASTLHGGRTEAFF. In nucleotides, the CDR3 is TGTGCCAGCACCCTCCATGGGGGAAGGACTGAAGCTTTCTTT.

The chain is built from TRBV7-9 and TRBJ2-1; D could derive from TRBD1 or TRBD2 (6 bases each). This CDR3 spans 16 amino acids. Trimming cost V 1 base and J 3 bases, with 13 bases left between them. Germline CDR1 reads SEHNR; CDR2 reads FQNEAQ (reference sequence). The CDR3 protein is CASSLGGGGGYNEQFF. CDR3 nucleotides: TGTGCCAGCAGCTTAGGAGGCGGAGGGGGCTACAATGAGCAGTTCTTC. The complete variable domain, with remaining parts taken from reference TRBV7-9 and TRBJ2-1, reads DTGVSQNPRHKITKRGQNVTFRCDPISEHNRLYWYRQTLGQGPEFLTYFQNEAQLEKSRLLSDRFSAERPKGSFSTLEIQRTEQGDSAMYLCASSLGGGGGYNEQFFGPGTRLTVL.

This clone was seen just once. The J gene is TRBJ2-1, the V gene TRBV6-4; 9 nucleotides align to TRBD1. Trimming took 2 bases from V and 7 from J; bases not matched to a gene: 6. The CDR3 is made up of 15 amino acids. The V gene's germline CDR1 is MRHNA and CDR2 SNTAGT. The CDR3 loop is CASSDGGQGRNEQFF. The CDR3 DNA is TGTGCCAGCAGTGACGGGGGACAGGGACGAAATGAGCAGTTCTTC.

V gene TRBV7-8 combines with J gene TRBJ2-4, with 11 bases that match TRBD2. V lost 4 bases and J lost 0; bases outside the gene matches: 8. This CDR3 contains 18 residues. CDR1 SGHVS and CDR2 FQNEAQ come from the germline V gene. CDR3 DNA: TGTGCCAGCAGCTCCTACTCGGGACTAGCGGAAGCCAAAAACATTCAGTACTTC. It specifies CASSSYSGLAEAKNIQYF.

The chain is built from TRBV7-9 and TRBJ1-4; 9 bases match TRBD1. The trim removed 3 bases at V and 5 bases at J, leaving 4 bases unmatched. Germline CDR1 SEHNR, CDR2 FQNEAQ (reference sequence). The CDR3 totals 15 residues. CDR3 nucleotide sequence: TGTGCCAGCAGCTTGCAGGGGACAGGGAATGAAAAACTGTTTTTT. Protein sequence: CASSLQGTGNEKLFF.

V gene TRBV10-3 combines with J gene TRBJ2-7; maybe TRBD1 (6 bases). The CDR3 is 14 residues long. Trimming cost V 7 bases and J 0 bases, with 13 bases left between them. Germline CDR1 reads ENHRY; CDR2 reads SYGVKD. The CDR3 DNA reads TGTGCCATCAAACCGGGACAAACCTCCTACGAGCAGTACTTC. Protein product: CAIKPGQTSYEQYF.

The chain employs TRBV11-2 and TRBJ1-1; D possibly corresponds to TRBD1 (5 bases). CDR1 and CDR2 from the germline V gene are SGHAT and FQNNGV. V dropped 1 base and J dropped 4 bases, with 13 bases sitting between them. The CDR3 is made up of 15 amino acids. CDR3 bases: TGTGCCAGCAGCTTAGTTTTGGCAGGGACCACTGAAGCTTTCTTT. Translating it yields CASSLVLAGTTEAFF.

The chain couples TRBV29-1 to TRBJ1-2; a possible D gene is TRBD1 (5 bases). Germline assignment: CDR1 SQVTM and CDR2 ANQGSEA. This CDR3 spans 13 amino acids. Trimming shortened V by 8 bases and J by 3 bases, and 16 bases separated the two germline ends. The CDR3 is CSFDGHRDYGYTF. In nucleotides, the CDR3 is TGCAGCTTCGATGGACACCGGGACTATGGCTACACCTTC. Combining the CDR3 with reference TRBV29-1 and TRBJ1-2 gives the whole variable domain SAVISQKPSRDICQRGTSLTIQCQVDSQVTMMFWYRQQPGQSLTLIATANQGSEATYESGFVIDKFPISRPNLTFSTLTVSNMSPEDSSIYLCSFDGHRDYGYTFGSGTRLTVV.

The rearrangement joins TRBV27 to TRBJ2-5; D uncertain. Germline V gives CDR1 MNHEY, CDR2 SMNVEV (reference sequence). CDR3 length: 13 residues. The V end lost 8 bases, the J end lost 1 base, and 11 bases lay between the germline ends. Written as DNA, the CDR3 is TGTGCCAGCCGACCCAACCTCCAAGAGACCCAGTACTTC. It encodes CASRPNLQETQYF.

This rearrangement joins TRBV5-4 to TRBJ2-1, with 10 bases lining up with TRBD2. CDR3 size: 15 residues. Germline V gives CDR1 SGHNT, CDR2 YYREEE (reference sequence). With 0 bases clipped from V and 9 bases from J, the junction kept 6 bases outside the gene matches. CDR3 residues: CASSLGAGGPFEQFF. The CDR3, as DNA: TGTGCCAGCAGCTTGGGAGCGGGAGGGCCCTTTGAGCAGTTCTTC.

The V call is TRBV7-8, the J call TRBJ1-3, with D possibly TRBD1 on 5 matching bases. Germline V CDR1 and CDR2: SGHVS, FQNEAQ. The CDR3 spans 15 residues. V was clipped by 4 bases and J by 1 base, with 11 bases between them. The CDR3: CASSSGLKSGNTIYF. The CDR3 bases are TGTGCCAGCAGCTCGGGACTGAAGTCTGGAAACACCATATATTTT.

The rearrangement links TRBV12-5 to TRBJ2-1; the match to TRBD2 covers 7 bases. Germline-derived CDR1 and CDR2 are LGHNT and FRNRAP. The CDR3 sequence is 15 residues long. V gave up 6 bases and J gave up 0 bases; unmatched junction bases: 5. CDR3 in amino acids: CASGAGANSYNEQFF. The CDR3 DNA reads as TGTGCTAGTGGGGCGGGAGCGAACTCCTACAATGAGCAGTTCTTC.

The chain has TRBV6-5 and TRBJ1-2; no firm D call. V was clipped by 8 bases and J by 0 bases, with 10 bases between them. This CDR3 is built from 13 residues. Germline V CDR1 and CDR2: MNHEY, SVGAGI. The CDR3 DNA reads TGTGCCAGCCAAATCCCCACTAACTATGGCTACACCTTC. This codes for CASQIPTNYGYTF.

This rearrangement joins TRBV4-3 to TRBJ2-2; D perhaps matches TRBD1 (6 bases). The CDR3 is 19 amino acids. The germline gives CDR1 LGHNA, CDR2 YSLEER. Trimming took 4 bases from V and 4 from J, leaving 25 bases between them. CDR3: CASSRTLVLGIGGTGELFF. The CDR3 DNA follows: TGCGCCAGCAGCCGTACCCTAGTACTCGGGATAGGGGGCACCGGGGAGCTGTTTTTT.

This chain connects TRBV18 to TRBJ2-5; 10 bases align to TRBD1. The CDR3 covers 17 residues. V was clipped by 4 bases and J by 3 bases; unmatched bases: 11. Germline CDR1 and CDR2: KGHSH and LQKENI. CDR3 protein: CASSRTGTGEAKETQYF. The CDR3 region has the DNA TGTGCCAGCTCACGAACGGGGACAGGGGAGGCGAAAGAGACCCAGTACTTC.

The chain links TRBV6-2 or TRBV6-3 to TRBJ1-3, with D perhaps matching TRBD1 (6 bases). CDR1 and CDR2 from the germline V gene are MNHEY and SVGEGT. The CDR3 has 17 residues. V was trimmed by 3 bases and J by 0 bases, leaving 15 bases between them. In DNA form, the CDR3 reads TGTGCCAGCAGTTATAGCGGTTGGGGGCCCTCTGGAAACACCATATATTTT. This sequence encodes CASSYSGWGPSGNTIYF.

The chain employs TRBV11-3 and TRBJ2-3; TRBD1 matches at 8 bases. The CDR3 spans 15 residues. CDR1 is SGHNT and CDR2 is YENEEA in the germline V gene. V lost 5 bases, J lost 4 bases, and 8 bases stayed unmatched. CDR3 nucleotides: TGTGCCAGCAGCCCGACAGGGGTGACTTCAGATACGCAGTATTTT. Its translation: CASSPTGVTSDTQYF.

Notes on this clone: The same CDR3 also results from other DNA sequences found in this sample. The chain links TRBV7-2 to TRBJ2-7; weak D call: TRBD1 (5 bases). Looked up from germline, CDR1 is SGHTA and CDR2 is FQGNSA. CDR3 length: 14 amino acids. V shed 1 base and J shed 4 bases, with 11 bases lying between them. CDR3 sequence: CASSLGKGSYEQYF. In DNA, the CDR3 is TGTGCCAGCAGCTTAGGCAAGGGGTCGTACGAGCAGTACTTC.

The chain is built from TRBV6-5 and TRBJ1-1; a weak D match, TRBD1 (5 bases). Trimming took 6 bases from V and 4 from J, leaving 12 bases between them. Germline V gene data show CDR1 as MNHEY and CDR2 as SVGAGI. The CDR3 is 13 residues long. The CDR3 DNA reads TGTGCCAGCAGGACAACAGGTGTCACTGAAGCTTTCTTT. Translated, it gives CASRTTGVTEAFF.

This chain connects TRBV19 to TRBJ2-7, with 7 bases fitting TRBD1. CDR1 and CDR2 (germline): LNHDA, SQIVND (reference sequence). The CDR3 has 15 amino acids. J gave up 3 bases and V 2 bases, and 7 bases lay outside the gene matches. The CDR3 coding sequence is TGTGCCAGTAGTATATCACCGGGACAGAACTACGAGCAGTACTTC. This gives the protein CASSISPGQNYEQYF. Looking up the rest from reference TRBV19 and TRBJ2-7 gives the full variable domain: DGGITQSPKYLFRKEGQNVTLSCEQNLNHDAMYWYRQDPGQGLRLIYYSQIVNDFQKGDIAEGYSVSREKKESFPLTVTSAQKNPTAFYLCASSISPGQNYEQYFGPGTRLTVT.

The chain couples TRBV27 to TRBJ2-2, with D possibly being TRBD1 (7 bases). V was clipped by 0 bases and J by 5 bases, with 10 bases between them. The CDR3 sequence is 15 residues long. Germline loops: CDR1 MNHEY, CDR2 SMNVEV (reference sequence). CDR3 DNA: TGTGCCAGCAGTTTATCTTCAGGGGGGACCGGGGAGCTGTTTTTT. Translating gives CASSLSSGGTGELFF.

V gene TRBV14 combines with J gene TRBJ1-6; unclear D gene. The V end was cut by 2 bases, the J end by 4 bases, with 6 bases between. The CDR3 length is 14 residues. The V gene's germline CDR1 is SGHDN and CDR2 FVKESK. Here the CDR3 reads CASSQRVYNSPLHF. The DNA for the CDR3 is TGTGCCAGCAGCCAACGGGTTTATAATTCACCCCTCCACTTT.

This chain connects TRBV5-8 to TRBJ1-1; D not resolved. Germline V gene lookup returns CDR1 SGHTS and CDR2 YDEGEE. The CDR3 consists of 16 residues. The germline V and J ends were trimmed by 4 bases and 1 base, with 17 bases remaining between them. Written as DNA, the CDR3 is TGTGCCAGCAGCCCAAGACATGTATTACAGAACACTGAAGCTTTCTTT. Translating it yields CASSPRHVLQNTEAFF. Supplemented by reference TRBV5-8 and TRBJ1-1, the full variable domain reads EAGVTQSPTHLIKTRGQQATLRCSPISGHTSVYWYQQALGLGLQFLLWYDEGEERNRGNFPPRFSGRQFPNYSSELNVNALELEDSALYLCASSPRHVLQNTEAFFGQGTRLTVV.

The V call is TRBV5-5, the J call TRBJ1-6; tentatively, D is TRBD1 (5 bases). V was shortened by 0 bases and J by 3 bases, with 22 bases between the two germline ends. The germline CDR1 and CDR2 sequences are SGHKS and YYEKEE (reference sequence). There are 20 residues in the CDR3. CDR3 nucleotides: TGTGCCAGCAGCTTGGGCGGGGGAGGACTCCTTCAGAACTATAATTCACCCCTCCACTTT. Amino acids: CASSLGGGGLLQNYNSPLHF.

The table lists this clone with a few counts. The chain carries TRBV7-3 and TRBJ2-2; 7 bases map to TRBD2. V lost 1 base and J lost 7; bases outside the gene matches: 9. CDR3 length: 16 residues. In germline, CDR1 is SGHTA, CDR2 FQGTGA. The CDR3 here is CASSLMSPRGGGELFF. For the CDR3, the DNA is TGTGCCAGCAGCTTAATGAGTCCCCGCGGGGGCGGGGAGCTGTTTTTT. Filled out from reference TRBV7-3 and TRBJ2-2, the complete variable domain reads GAGVSQTPSNKVTEKGKYVELRCDPISGHTALYWYRQSLGQGPEFLIYFQGTGAADDSGLPNDRFFAVRPEGSVSTLKIQRTERGDSAVYLCASSLMSPRGGGELFFGEGSRLTVL.